This T cell receptor (beta chain) was observed in a study of blood T cell repertoires in COVID-19. Across the whole study: The study drew acute and convalescent COVID-19 samples from the United States, Italy and Spain. PBMCs, B-cell-depleted T cells, or T cells were the source of the cDNA or gDNA that made up the material.

V lost 3 bases to trimming and J lost 6 bases; unmatched junction nucleotides: 8. Germline assignment: CDR1 SNHLY and CDR2 FYNNEI. The CDR3 is made up of 16 amino acids. Assay: immunoSEQ multiplex PCR; the TCRdb copy retains only in-frame clones and omits some. The sample shows about 250,000 clones, 88% of them seen only once. Sequenced material: peripheral blood. This chain links TRBV2 with TRBJ1-6; 7 nucleotides line up with TRBD1. The source of this sequence is a woman aged 40 to 49 who had recovered from COVID-19. The CDR3 is CASSEAGGYLNSPLHF. The CDR3 coding sequence is TGTGCCAGCAGTGAGGCAGGGGGGTACCTTAATTCACCCCTCCACTTT.